This record covers a single T cell receptor beta chain. Its target is not known. CDR3 length equals 13 residues. V lost 6 bases, J lost 4 bases, and 10 bases lay in between. Per germline, CDR1 LNHDA and CDR2 SQIVND (reference sequence). This sample is part of a study of cytomegalovirus exposure and HLA in healthy donors. Findings and caveats of the study: In a later analysis, donors in an Asian-associated ancestry cluster reportedly had fewer N-insertions in productive TCRs than the cohort mean.

It was with 60 Vbeta and 13 Jbeta primers that the PCR ran. Assay: immunoSEQ multiplex PCR; the TCRdb copy retains only in-frame clones and omits some. The table includes some 170,000 clones, about four fifths detected once. Input material: PBMCs. The source of this sequence is a female donor in good health and CMV-seronegative. The rearrangement joins TRBV19 to TRBJ2-1; the D is unclear. The CDR3 loop is CASRERLYNEQFF. The CDR3 DNA is TGTGCCAGTAGGGAGAGACTGTACAATGAGCAGTTCTTC.